This TCR beta chain stems from a study of blood T cell repertoires in COVID-19. CDR1 SGHRS and CDR2 YFSETQ come from the germline V gene. This CDR3 has 15 residues. The V segment lost 0 bases and the J segment 6 bases; nucleotides outside the gene matches: 7. Measured with immunoSEQ multiplex PCR; TCRdb has only the in-frame clones, and not every one. The sample holds approximately 120,000 clones; around 89% are singletons and the top ten take approximately 1%. Sample: peripheral blood. The receptor was derived from a human donor in a cohort sampled during active COVID-19. This chain uses TRBV5-1 with TRBJ1-2, with 8 bases identical to TRBD1. CDR3 DNA sequence: TGCGCCAGCAGCTTGGCCGGCAGGGGGCGAGATGGCTACACCTTC. Translated, it gives CASSLAGRGRDGYTF.